This T cell receptor beta chain was found in a study of beta chain features in type 1 diabetes. Findings and caveats of the study: Whatever favoring of shorter templates PCR might show would apply equally to patients and controls.

TCRB transcripts that were expressed got sequenced, as all of the isolated RNA had been reverse transcribed. Measured with immunoSEQ multiplex PCR; TCRdb has only the in-frame clones, and not every one. This table has 400,000 to 500,000 clones, approximately 15% appearing once. A CD45RO/CCR7/CD25/CD127/CD95/CD27 panel sorted naive, central memory, regulatory and stem cell-like memory CD4+ cells. On this clone: The antigen remains unidentified.

CDR1 MNHEY and CDR2 SVGAGI come from the germline V gene. This CDR3 is 14 amino acids long. V was shortened by 2 bases and J by 1 base, with 8 bases between the two germline ends. The chain links TRBV6-5 to TRBJ1-1; D not resolved. The source material was naive CD4+ T cells from blood. The TCR originated in a man aged 25-45 years in good health. CDR3 protein: CASSYGVPNTEAFF. The CDR3 bases are TGTGCCAGCAGTTACGGAGTCCCGAACACTGAAGCTTTCTTT.